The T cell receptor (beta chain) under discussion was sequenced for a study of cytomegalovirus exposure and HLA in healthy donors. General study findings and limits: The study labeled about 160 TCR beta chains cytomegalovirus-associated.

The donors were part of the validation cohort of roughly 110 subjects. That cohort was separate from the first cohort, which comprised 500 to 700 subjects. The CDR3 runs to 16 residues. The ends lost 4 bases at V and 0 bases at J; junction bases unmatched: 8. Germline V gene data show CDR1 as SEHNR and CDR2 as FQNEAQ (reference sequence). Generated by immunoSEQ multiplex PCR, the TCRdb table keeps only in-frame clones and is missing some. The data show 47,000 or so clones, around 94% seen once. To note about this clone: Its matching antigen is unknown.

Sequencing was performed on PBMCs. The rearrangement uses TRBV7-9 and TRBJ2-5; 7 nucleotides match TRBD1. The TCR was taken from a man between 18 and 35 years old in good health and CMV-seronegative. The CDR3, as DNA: TGTGCCAGCAGCTACCGACAGGGCCCGTACCAAGAGACCCAGTACTTC. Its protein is CASSYRQGPYQETQYF.